Below, 5 T cell receptor beta chains from the same sample are listed, as sequenced in a study of T cells in Graves' hyperthyroidism and ophthalmopathy. There were TCR beta CDR3 regions amplified from RNA transcripts. The HTBI primer set served for first-round RT-PCR of the TCR CDR3. TCRdb called the multiplex PCR reads again in MiXCR, with one record for every CDR3 protein. The repertoire holds approximately 600,000 distinct CDR3 sequences, with about 15% as singletons. The sample consisted of blood. These receptor sequences come from a woman aged 25 to 39 with Graves' hyperthyroidism that later progressed to Graves' ophthalmopathy.

The chain joins TRBV7-9 to TRBJ1-1; a weak D match, TRBD1 (5 bases). There are 17 residues in the CDR3. CDR1 and CDR2 from the germline V gene are SEHNR and FQNEAQ (reference sequence). Trimming cost V 3 bases and J 0 bases, with 17 bases left between them. CDR3 nucleotide sequence: TGTGCCAGCAGCTTTTCTCCGACAGACCCTCTGAACACTGAAGCTTTCTTT. Its protein is CASSFSPTDPLNTEAFF.

There are many counts of this clonotype. The chain carries TRBV2 and TRBJ2-5, with TRBD2 matching over 10 bases. Losses at the gene ends were 6 bases for V and 5 bases for J; bases not matched to a gene: 6. The germline gives CDR1 SNHLY, CDR2 FYNNEI. The CDR3 extends over 14 amino acids. CDR3 region: CASSLAGELETQYF. CDR3 coding DNA: TGTGCCAGCAGCCTAGCGGGAGAACTGGAGACCCAGTACTTC. Complete variable domain (other parts from reference TRBV2 and TRBJ2-5): EPEVTQTPSHQVTQMGQEVILRCVPISNHLYFYWYRQILGQKVEFLVSFYNNEISEKSEIFDDQFSVERPDGSNFTLKIRSTKLEDSAMYFCASSLAGELETQYFGPGTRLLVL.

This clonotype was seen at least ten times. This chain uses TRBV6-1 with TRBJ1-5; D is possibly TRBD1 (6 bases). Trimming took off 5 bases at V and 0 bases at J, with 11 bases between the two ends. Germline loops: CDR1 MNHNS, CDR2 SASEGT. CDR3 size: 15 residues. Written as DNA, the CDR3 is TGTGCCAGCAGTTTTACAGGGAATAGCAATCAGCCCCAGCATTTT. Amino acid sequence: CASSFTGNSNQPQHF.

This rearrangement joins TRBV18 to TRBJ1-1, with 7 positions matching TRBD1. CDR3 length: 17 residues. CDR1 and CDR2 from the germline V gene are KGHSH and LQKENI. The V gene end was trimmed by 0 bases and the J gene end by 5 bases; junction bases not matched to a gene: 12. CDR3 bases: TGTGCCAGCTCACCACCGCGACAGGGTATGGCGGAGACTGAAGCTTTCTTT. Encoded protein: CASSPPRQGMAETEAFF.

This clonotype was detected ten times or more. The rearrangement uses TRBV12-3 or TRBV12-4 and TRBJ2-5; 7 bases line up with TRBD1. J gave up 2 bases and V 6 bases, and 3 bases lay outside the gene matches. The CDR3 has 13 amino acids. The CDR3 is CASSTTGQETQYF. In nucleotides, the CDR3 is TGTGCCAGCAGCACGACAGGGCAAGAGACCCAGTACTTC.